Presented here are 23 T cell receptor beta chains from one specimen sequenced in a study of T-cell memory formation after mild COVID-19. From the 5' RACE reads, TCRdb called clonotypes with MiXCR, one entry per CDR3 protein. There are fewer than 650,000 distinct CDR3 sequences in the sample; approximately 21% occur only once, and about 8.4% lies in the top ten. The sequencing sample was made of PBMCs or a T cell subset sorted from them (not recorded which). The receptors were gathered from an adult woman who had mild COVID-19 (a few samples of this study predate the infection). Cell type and time point are not known.

The chain links TRBV15 to TRBJ1-1, with D unresolved. The germline V and J ends were trimmed by 5 bases and 0 bases, with 7 bases remaining between them. Germline CDR1 and CDR2: LNHNV and YYDKDF (reference sequence). The CDR3 spans 13 residues. CDR3 sequence reads: CATSLDMNTEAFF. The CDR3 DNA sequence: TGTGCCACCAGCCTAGATATGAACACTGAAGCTTTCTTT.

The chain has TRBV18 and TRBJ1-6, with 8 nucleotides matching TRBD1. The germline gives CDR1 KGHSH, CDR2 LQKENI. The CDR3 runs 15 residues. Unmatched junction bases numbered 2, after V lost 3 bases and J lost 4 bases. CDR3 protein: CASSPGQGYNSPLHF. The CDR3 nucleotides are TGTGCCAGCTCACCCGGACAGGGTTATAATTCACCCCTCCACTTT.

The rearrangement uses TRBV18 and TRBJ1-1; D not resolved. This CDR3 comprises 15 residues. V lost 0 bases, J lost 0 bases, and 8 bases lay in between. Germline CDR1 and CDR2: KGHSH and LQKENI. CDR3 loop: CASSPPAAVNTEAFF. CDR3 coding DNA: TGTGCCAGCTCACCACCTGCGGCAGTGAACACTGAAGCTTTCTTT. Full variable domain (remainder filled in from reference TRBV18 and TRBJ1-1): NAGVMQNPRHLVRRRGQEARLRCSPMKGHSHVYWYRQLPEEGLKFMVYLQKENIIDESGMPKERFSAEFPKEGPSILRIQQVVRGDSAAYFCASSPPAAVNTEAFFGQGTRLTVV.

This clonotype turned up a few times. This sequence joins TRBV7-9 and TRBJ2-5, with a tentative D call TRBD1 (6 bases). Germline assignment: CDR1 SEHNR and CDR2 FQNEAQ (reference sequence). This CDR3 is built from 15 residues. Trimming cost V 1 base and J 6 bases, with 15 bases left between them. Here the CDR3 DNA reads TGTGCCAGCAGCTTAGATCGGCGACAGGAAAAGACCCAGTACTTC. This sequence encodes CASSLDRRQEKTQYF.

The rearrangement joins TRBV5-1 to TRBJ2-3; possible D gene TRBD1, 5 bases. In germline, CDR1 is SGHRS, CDR2 YFSETQ. The CDR3 spans 17 residues. V dropped 3 bases and J dropped 2 bases, with 19 bases sitting between them. Here the CDR3 reads CASSWGSTAVDTDTQYF. CDR3 DNA sequence: TGCGCCAGCAGCTGGGGTTCGACAGCCGTCGACACAGATACGCAGTATTTT.

The genes are TRBV7-3 and TRBJ1-1; D uncertain. The CDR3 extends over 15 amino acids. V was cut by 0 bases and J by 4 bases, with 12 bases left in between. Germline V CDR1 and CDR2: SGHTA, FQGTGA. The DNA of the CDR3 is TGTGCCAGCAGCTTAACCCCAGTCGCTTCCACTGAAGCTTTCTTT. Protein sequence: CASSLTPVASTEAFF.

The CDR3 nucleotides read TGTGCCAGCAGTAACGCCCTAGGGAGGCGGAGTGAAAAACTGTTTTTT. It codes for CASSNALGRRSEKLFF. This rearrangement joins TRBV11-2 to TRBJ1-4; D call uncertain. V was pared by 6 bases and J by 7 bases, with 21 bases between. CDR3 length equals 16 residues. Germline CDR1 reads SGHAT; CDR2 reads FQNNGV.

V and J are TRBV30 and TRBJ1-2, with a weak D call TRBD1 (6 bases). V shed 3 bases and J shed 4 bases, with 24 bases lying between them. Germline CDR1 reads GTSNPN; CDR2 reads SVGIG (reference sequence). The CDR3 runs to 17 residues. The CDR3 spells CAWRIGLAGEVGYGYTF. The CDR3 DNA is TGTGCCTGGAGAATCGGTTTAGCAGGGGAGGTGGGCTATGGCTACACCTTC. The variable domain in full, completed from reference TRBV30 and TRBJ1-2, reads SQTIHQWPATLVQPVGSPLSLECTVEGTSNPNLYWYRQAAGRGLQLLFYSVGIGQISSEVPQNLSASRPQDRQFILSSKKLLLSDSGFYLCAWRIGLAGEVGYGYTFGSGTRLTVV.

This clonotype was observed at least ten times. The chain links TRBV5-1 to TRBJ2-4; 7 positions match TRBD2. V was pared by 2 bases and J by 7 bases, with 6 bases of the junction left unmatched. There are 14 residues in the CDR3. Germline V gene lookup returns CDR1 SGHRS and CDR2 YFSETQ. In nucleotides, the CDR3 is TGCGCCAGCAGCTTCGACGGGGGGTACAACATTCAGTACTTC. Its translation: CASSFDGGYNIQYF.

V gene TRBV5-1 combines with J gene TRBJ2-5; D assignment may be TRBD1 or TRBD2 (7 bases each). V was cut by 2 bases and J by 5 bases, with 16 bases left in between. CDR1 SGHRS and CDR2 YFSETQ come from the germline V gene. This CDR3 region has 15 residues. DNA of the CDR3: TGCGCCAGCAGCTTACGACAGGGAGGGGGCGAGACCCAGTACTTC. Protein: CASSLRQGGGETQYF.

A few counts support this clonotype. The rearrangement joins TRBV24-1 to TRBJ2-3, with 9 bases matching TRBD1. Trimming at V came to 7 bases and at J to 4 bases, leaving 11 bases not matched to a gene. The CDR3 loop spans 16 amino acids. CDR1 and CDR2 (germline): KGHDR, SFDVKD. The CDR3 sequence: CATSGTWTGVPDTQYF. The DNA of the CDR3 is TGTGCCACCAGCGGAACCTGGACAGGGGTGCCAGATACGCAGTATTTT.

In its sample, this clonotype was seen a few times. The chain combines TRBV6-1 with TRBJ1-1, with 11 nucleotides matching TRBD1. CDR1 is MNHNS and CDR2 is SASEGT in the germline V gene. The CDR3 spans 14 residues. With V trimmed by 6 bases and J by 5 bases, 5 bases remained unmatched. The CDR3 region is CASRSGQGVTEAFF. In DNA, the CDR3 is TGTGCCAGCAGGTCGGGACAGGGGGTGACTGAAGCTTTCTTT.

The genes are TRBV20-1 and TRBJ2-7; 7 bases map to TRBD2. The CDR3 runs 14 residues. Germline V gene sequence: CDR1 DFQATT, CDR2 SNEGSKA (reference sequence). With V trimmed by 4 bases and J by 4 bases, 10 bases remained unmatched. The CDR3 reads CSANGQGREYEQYF. Written as DNA, the CDR3 is TGCAGTGCTAACGGACAAGGGAGGGAGTACGAGCAGTACTTC.

The V gene is TRBV12-3 or TRBV12-4, the J gene TRBJ2-1; D is unresolved. This CDR3 has 14 residues. Trimming removed 7 bases at V and 5 bases at J, with 15 bases between. The CDR3 spells CASNPGPPHNEQFF. CDR3 DNA sequence: TGTGCCAGCAACCCCGGTCCACCACACAATGAGCAGTTCTTC.

This clonotype showed up just a few times. The rearrangement joins TRBV3-1 to TRBJ1-2; D gene ambiguous. The germline V gene has CDR1 LGHDT and CDR2 YNNKEL (reference sequence). The CDR3 is made up of 14 amino acids. Trimming cost V 2 bases and J 4 bases, with 11 bases left between them. For the CDR3, the DNA is TGTGCCAGCAGCCAATCGGACGGTGGCTATGGCTACACCTTC. Translated: CASSQSDGGYGYTF.

In this sample, this clonotype turned up many times. The rearrangement links TRBV5-5 to TRBJ2-3; TRBD2 is a possible D gene (5 bases). The V gene's germline CDR1 is SGHKS and CDR2 YYEKEE (reference sequence). Between the trimmed V and J ends, which lost 3 bases and 6 bases, there was a span of 14 bases. The CDR3 runs 14 residues. CDR3 loop: CASSSRSGYDTQYF. The CDR3 nucleotides read TGTGCCAGCAGCTCCAGGTCGGGGTACGATACGCAGTATTTT. Full variable domain (missing parts from reference TRBV5-5 and TRBJ2-3): DAGVTQSPTHLIKTRGQQVTLRCSPISGHKSVSWYQQVLGQGPQFIFQYYEKEERGRGNFPDRFSARQFPNYSSELNVNALLLGDSALYLCASSSRSGYDTQYFGPGTRLTVL.

Notes on this clonotype: At one of its ends the junction is not consistent with the germline gene, which may arise from a read error. Here the CDR3 reads CASSHRTGPPYEKYF. DNA for the CDR3: TGTGCCAGCAGCCATCGGACAGGCCCCCCCTACGAGAAGTACTTC. The chain couples TRBV7-3 to TRBJ2-7; 7 nucleotides agree with TRBD1. This CDR3 spans 15 amino acids. Germline V lookup: CDR1 SGHTA, CDR2 FQGTGA.

This chain links TRBV6-5 with TRBJ2-7; possible D gene TRBD1, 8 bases. From germline, CDR1 is MNHEY and CDR2 SVGAGI. CDR3 length: 13 amino acids. V shed 7 bases and J shed 6 bases, with 16 bases lying between them. The CDR3 DNA reads TGTGCCAGCATTTCAACAGGGGGGGTCGAGCAGTACTTC. It yields the protein CASISTGGVEQYF.

J is TRBJ2-7 and V is TRBV18; 8 nucleotides line up with TRBD1. J gave up 7 bases and V 5 bases, and 13 bases lay outside the gene matches. Germline-derived CDR1 and CDR2 are KGHSH and LQKENI. This CDR3 is 15 amino acids long. CDR3 bases: TGTGCCAGCTCAATAACCCGGGACAGGCCCGGAGAGCAGTACTTC. It encodes CASSITRDRPGEQYF. Filled out from reference TRBV18 and TRBJ2-7, the complete variable domain reads NAGVMQNPRHLVRRRGQEARLRCSPMKGHSHVYWYRQLPEEGLKFMVYLQKENIIDESGMPKERFSAEFPKEGPSILRIQQVVRGDSAAYFCASSITRDRPGEQYFGPGTRLTVT.

This sequence joins TRBV9 and TRBJ1-2; 12 bases fit TRBD1. V was pared by 7 bases and J by 4 bases, with 8 bases of the junction left unmatched. Per the germline V gene, CDR1 is SGDLS and CDR2 is YYNGEE. CDR3 length: 15 amino acids. The CDR3 DNA follows: TGTGCCAGCGCCAGGGGACAGGGGGCAATCTATGGCTACACCTTC. It yields the protein CASARGQGAIYGYTF.

This clonotype has only a few counts. In DNA, the CDR3 is TGTGCCAGCAGCCACACTCTGGGGAACACTGAAGCTTTCTTT. It encodes CASSHTLGNTEAFF. The rearrangement uses TRBV11-1 and TRBJ1-1; D is unresolved. Germline V gives CDR1 SGHAT, CDR2 FQDESV (reference sequence). This CDR3 spans 14 amino acids. V lost 5 bases, J lost 1 base, and 11 bases lay in between.

This clonotype was counted between two and nine times. The chain combines TRBV9 with TRBJ2-1, with 11 bases aligning to TRBD2. The CDR3 loop spans 16 amino acids. Germline V gene lookup returns CDR1 SGDLS and CDR2 YYNGEE. The J segment lost 10 bases and the V segment lost 0 bases, leaving 9 bases of the junction unmatched. The CDR3 region is CASSVEGLAVPGEQFF. Here the CDR3 DNA reads TGTGCCAGCAGCGTAGAGGGACTAGCGGTACCGGGAGAGCAGTTCTTC.

The chain is built from TRBV7-9 and TRBJ2-2; possible D gene TRBD1, 6 bases. Germline CDR1 SEHNR, CDR2 FQNEAQ (reference sequence). The CDR3 is made up of 12 amino acids. The V end was cut by 5 bases, the J end by 7 bases, with 8 bases between. CDR3 nucleotides: TGTGCCAGCAGCCAGGGGATCGGGGAGCTGTTTTTT. Translating it yields CASSQGIGELFF.